This T cell receptor (beta chain) is drawn from a study of naive and memory T cell subsets. The SP2 primer and nested alpha and beta constant region primers amplified ligated cDNA in four rounds. TCRdb passed the 5' RACE reads through MiXCR, listing each CDR3 protein once. Seen here are tens of thousands of distinct CDR3 sequences, 7.6% observed once, and the top ten hold more than 7.5%. A UMI-containing oligonucleotide was joined by 3' ligation to the TCR cDNA template. Reverse transcription used DNase-treated unsorted total RNA, aiming for about 1 to 1000 ng. The CDR3 runs 13 residues. Germline CDR1 and CDR2: SNHLY and FYNNEI. Trimming pared 3 bases from V and 0 bases from J, leaving 5 bases between.

The origin of this receptor is a female donor in good health. V and J are TRBV2 and TRBJ2-5; D gene unclear. The CDR3 sequence is CASSELYQETQYF. The DNA for the CDR3 is TGTGCCAGCAGTGAGTTATACCAAGAGACCCAGTACTTC.